Here is one TCR beta chain with its context. This PCR relied on a set of 60 Vbeta primers and 13 Jbeta primers. Profiling relied on immunoSEQ multiplex PCR, and the TCRdb table lists in-frame clones only, not all of them. Its table records tens of thousands of clones. The junction had 8 bases not matched to a gene; V was cut back by 4 bases and J by 14 bases. The CDR3 has 13 amino acids. Germline CDR1 MNHEY, CDR2 SMNVEV (reference sequence). This specimen belongs to a study of cytomegalovirus exposure and HLA in healthy donors. The sample was PBMCs. This sequence was found in a man in his fifties in good health and CMV-seropositive. The chain employs TRBV27 and TRBJ2-3, with 11 bases that match TRBD2. CDR3 sequence reads: CASSSYLAGGPYF. The CDR3 nucleotides read TGTGCCAGCAGTTCCTATCTAGCGGGAGGACCGTATTTT.